The 22 T cell receptor beta chains below come from one sample, sequenced in a study of control samples from healthy donors and cancer patients. Using immunoSEQ multiplex PCR, the repertoire was profiled, and TCRdb retains in-frame clones only, with some absent. The sample holds around 110,000 clones, 85% to 90% seen once. The specimen sequenced was blood. These receptors were taken from a woman in her seventies in good health.

The rearrangement links TRBV7-9 to TRBJ1-2; D remains ambiguous. V lost 1 base to trimming and J lost 4 bases, with 7 bases between them. Germline V gene lookup returns CDR1 SEHNR and CDR2 FQNEAQ (reference sequence). The CDR3 loop spans 13 amino acids. The DNA of the CDR3 is TGTGCCAGCAGCTTAGTGGGGTCCTATGGCTACACCTTC. This codes for CASSLVGSYGYTF. The complete variable domain, with remaining parts taken from reference TRBV7-9 and TRBJ1-2, reads DTGVSQNPRHKITKRGQNVTFRCDPISEHNRLYWYRQTLGQGPEFLTYFQNEAQLEKSRLLSDRFSAERPKGSFSTLEIQRTEQGDSAMYLCASSLVGSYGYTFGSGTRLTVV.

The chain employs TRBV5-1 and TRBJ2-1, with D possibly TRBD1 on 5 matching bases. The CDR3 has 13 amino acids. V was pared by 1 base and J by 8 bases, with 10 bases between. CDR1 and CDR2 (germline): SGHRS, YFSETQ. CDR3 residues: CASSLRGGDEQFF. In DNA form, the CDR3 reads TGCGCCAGCAGCTTGAGGGGCGGCGATGAGCAGTTCTTC.

This chain uses TRBV7-3 with TRBJ2-5; D possibly corresponds to TRBD2 (6 bases). This CDR3 has 15 residues. Germline V gene lookup returns CDR1 SGHTA and CDR2 FQGTGA. The V gene lost 5 bases and the J gene lost 2 bases, with 15 bases spanning the gap. Here the CDR3 reads CASSVAGLPQETQYF. CDR3 nucleotides: TGTGCCAGCAGCGTCGCGGGACTTCCACAAGAGACCCAGTACTTC. Full variable domain (rest looked up from reference TRBV7-3 and TRBJ2-5): GAGVSQTPSNKVTEKGKYVELRCDPISGHTALYWYRQSLGQGPEFLIYFQGTGAADDSGLPNDRFFAVRPEGSVSTLKIQRTERGDSAVYLCASSVAGLPQETQYFGPGTRLLVL.

The genes are TRBV4-1 and TRBJ1-6; no firm D call. Germline CDR1 reads MGHRA; CDR2 reads YSYEKL. V lost 1 base and J 5 bases, leaving 12 bases between the germline ends. This CDR3 comprises 16 residues. The CDR3 reads CASSQGWRENNSPLHF. The CDR3, as DNA: TGCGCCAGCAGCCAAGGTTGGAGGGAAAATAATTCACCCCTCCACTTT.

V usage is TRBV11-2 and J usage is TRBJ1-2; the D gene is possibly TRBD1 (5 bases). This CDR3 spans 12 amino acids. Germline values: CDR1 SGHAT, CDR2 FQNNGV. Between the trimmed V and J ends, which lost 9 bases and 4 bases, there was a span of 12 bases. CDR3 region: CASWGRPYGYTF. CDR3 sequence (DNA): TGTGCCAGTTGGGGACGGCCCTATGGCTACACCTTC.

This chain joins TRBV6-5 and TRBJ2-2; tentatively, D is TRBD1 (5 bases). Deletions cut 8 bases from V and 2 bases from J, with 12 bases between. The CDR3 loop spans 14 amino acids. The V gene's germline CDR1 is MNHEY and CDR2 SVGAGI. In nucleotides, the CDR3 is TGTGCCAGCCTAACCTGGGGCAACACCGGGGAGCTGTTTTTT. This encodes CASLTWGNTGELFF.

Of note for this clone: The same CDR3 arises from other DNA sequences in this sample as well. In DNA form, the CDR3 reads TGTGCCAGCAGTCCTGGGACAGGCTATGGCTACACCTTC. Protein product: CASSPGTGYGYTF. The rearrangement links TRBV27 to TRBJ1-2; 8 nucleotides agree with TRBD1. The V segment lost 5 bases and the J segment 4 bases; nucleotides outside the gene matches: 3. Germline CDR1 and CDR2: MNHEY and SMNVEV (reference sequence). The CDR3 extends over 13 amino acids.

This clone came up once. V gene TRBV6-5 combines with J gene TRBJ2-1, with D perhaps matching TRBD2 (7 bases). With 8 bases removed from V and 5 bases from J, the gap between germline ends came to 19 bases. The CDR3 runs to 15 residues. From germline, CDR1 is MNHEY and CDR2 SVGAGI. The CDR3 DNA reads as TGTGCCAGCTGTAGTGGGGGGGCTTTGAACAATGAGCAGTTCTTC. Amino acids: CASCSGGALNNEQFF.

As regards this clone: Germline is not matched at one junction end, which may reflect a read error. The rearrangement joins TRBV5-6 to TRBJ2-2; 7 bases align to TRBD1. This CDR3 comprises 15 residues. CDR1 SGHDT and CDR2 YYEEEE come from the germline V gene. As DNA, the CDR3 is TGTGCCAGCAGTTTGGACAGGCTGAACACCGGGGAGCTGTTTTTT. It encodes CASSLDRLNTGELFF. Based on the CDR3 plus reference TRBV5-6 and TRBJ2-2, the full variable domain is DAGVTQSPTHLIKTRGQQVTLRCSPKSGHDTVSWYQQALGQGPQFIFQYYEEEERQRGNFPDRFSGHQFPNYSSELNVNALLLGDSALYLCASSLDRLNTGELFFGEGSRLTVL.

This clone was seen just once. J is TRBJ1-2 and V is TRBV6-1; maybe TRBD1 (5 bases). This CDR3 has 14 residues. CDR1 MNHNS and CDR2 SASEGT come from the germline V gene. V gave up 1 base and J gave up 8 bases, with 14 bases separating them. The CDR3, as DNA: TGTGCCAGCAGTGAAGGTAGCAGGGTGGGAGGCTACACCTTC. Translated, it gives CASSEGSRVGGYTF.

This chain's CDR3 is CASSQFRDGYTF. The CDR3 DNA is TGTGCCAGCAGCCAATTCAGGGATGGCTACACCTTC. The V gene is TRBV14, the J gene TRBJ1-2; tentative D call: TRBD1 (5 bases). This CDR3 has 12 amino acids. The V and J ends lost 2 bases and 6 bases respectively, with 7 bases between them. Per the germline V gene, CDR1 is SGHDN and CDR2 is FVKESK.

The chain is built from TRBV27 and TRBJ1-3; D uncertain. V lost 2 bases and J lost 4, with 6 bases in between. Germline loops: CDR1 MNHEY, CDR2 SMNVEV (reference sequence). The CDR3 is 13 residues long. The CDR3 region is CASSLVGGNTIYF. The CDR3 DNA reads as TGTGCCAGCAGTTTAGTGGGGGGAAACACCATATATTTT.

The chain has TRBV4-2 and TRBJ2-5; D could derive from TRBD1 or TRBD2 (5 bases each). The V gene's germline CDR1 is LGHNA and CDR2 YNFKEQ. The length of the CDR3 is 17 residues. The V and J ends lost 4 bases and 4 bases respectively, with 22 bases between them. CDR3 bases: TGTGCCAGCAGCCCCTCCCCCGGGACCCCCCAAGGAGAGACCCAGTACTTC. Residues: CASSPSPGTPQGETQYF.

The chain links TRBV6-5 to TRBJ1-1; maybe TRBD1 (5 bases). V lost 6 bases, J lost 7 bases, and 12 bases lay in between. The germline gives CDR1 MNHEY, CDR2 SVGAGI. The CDR3 is 12 amino acids. DNA for the CDR3: TGTGCCAGCAGATCGAGGAGGGGTGAAGCTTTCTTT. It translates to CASRSRRGEAFF.

The chain combines TRBV9 with TRBJ2-1; D may be TRBD1 or TRBD2 (6 bases each). The CDR3 length is 15 residues. The V gene's germline CDR1 is SGDLS and CDR2 YYNGEE. The ends were cut back, 1 base at V and 3 bases at J, with 11 bases in the middle. The CDR3 protein is CASSVRGEFYNEQFF. CDR3 in DNA: TGTGCCAGCAGCGTAAGGGGGGAGTTCTACAATGAGCAGTTCTTC.

This sequence joins TRBV5-1 and TRBJ1-6, with D unresolved. V dropped 4 bases and J dropped 9 bases, with 11 bases sitting between them. The CDR3 extends over 13 amino acids. Germline V lookup: CDR1 SGHRS, CDR2 YFSETQ. Here the CDR3 DNA reads TGCGCCAGCAGCAATGGACGGGGTTCACCCCTCCACTTT. Translated, it gives CASSNGRGSPLHF.

The chain employs TRBV3-1 (or the pseudogene TRBV3-2) and TRBJ2-3; D may be TRBD2 (5 bases). Per germline, CDR1 LGHDT and CDR2 YNNKEL (reference sequence). Trimming removed 2 bases from V and 12 bases from J, with 15 bases in between. There are 13 residues in the CDR3. CDR3 bases: TGTGCCAGCAGCCAACGGGTGTCTAGCCCCCAGTATTTT. This encodes CASSQRVSSPQYF.

V and J are TRBV9 and TRBJ2-5, with 8 nucleotides matching TRBD2. The germline CDR1 and CDR2 sequences are SGDLS and YYNGEE. V lost 4 bases, J lost 4 bases, and 6 bases stayed unmatched. The CDR3 sequence is 14 residues long. The CDR3 DNA follows: TGTGCCAGCAGCCCCACCGGGACTAGAGAGACCCAGTACTTC. Its translation: CASSPTGTRETQYF.

V and J are TRBV5-1 and TRBJ1-5; 9 nucleotides align to TRBD1. The CDR3 is 15 amino acids. V trimming: 4 bases; J trimming: 3 bases; junction bases outside the gene matches: 5. Germline CDR1 and CDR2: SGHRS and YFSETQ. CDR3 loop: CASSPTGGSNQPQHF. The CDR3 bases are TGCGCCAGCAGCCCGACAGGGGGATCCAATCAGCCCCAGCATTTT.

The V call is TRBV18, the J call TRBJ1-4; TRBD1 might be the D (6 bases). This CDR3 region has 15 residues. V lost 3 bases and J 8 bases, leaving 16 bases between the germline ends. CDR1 and CDR2 from the germline V gene are KGHSH and LQKENI. CDR3 in amino acids: CASSPGRGSGEKLFF. In DNA form, the CDR3 reads TGTGCCAGCTCACCCGGAAGGGGGTCGGGGGAAAAACTGTTTTTT.

The V call is TRBV5-1, the J call TRBJ2-5; D unresolved. The ends were cut back, 1 base at V and 2 bases at J, with 6 bases in the middle. The germline V gene encodes CDR1 SGHRS and CDR2 YFSETQ. This CDR3 has 13 residues. The chain's CDR3 is CASSLMYQETQYF. The CDR3 DNA reads as TGCGCCAGCAGCTTGATGTATCAAGAGACCCAGTACTTC.

The chain combines TRBV19 with TRBJ1-1, with 9 bases that match TRBD1. This CDR3 comprises 15 residues. Looked up from germline, CDR1 is LNHDA and CDR2 is SQIVND (reference sequence). After removal of 5 bases from V and 4 bases from J, the junction contained 8 bases not matched to a gene. CDR3 residues: CASSGGQGLVTEAFF. CDR3 nucleotides: TGTGCCAGTAGTGGGGGACAGGGATTGGTCACTGAAGCTTTCTTT. The full variable domain, rest sourced from reference TRBV19 and TRBJ1-1, is DGGITQSPKYLFRKEGQNVTLSCEQNLNHDAMYWYRQDPGQGLRLIYYSQIVNDFQKGDIAEGYSVSREKKESFPLTVTSAQKNPTAFYLCASSGGQGLVTEAFFGQGTRLTVV.